Only a few counts were recorded for the clone carrying this T cell receptor beta chain. These data originate in a study of T cell repertoires in ileal Crohn's disease. Eligibility required adulthood, ileal or ileocolonic Crohn's disease and indicated ileocolonic resection. CDR3 size: 14 residues. Per sample, roughly 530 nanograms of biopsy DNA were TCRB immunosequenced. TCRdb's copy holds only in-frame clones and misses some; the assay was immunoSEQ multiplex PCR. The sample has about 15,000 clones; around 65% are singletons. The rearrangement links TRBV21-1 to TRBJ1-1; no check of the table's D call, TRBD1, against the DNA was made. TRBV21-1 is labeled a pseudogene. This TCR derives from an adult with Crohn's disease. Sample: ileal tissue. As DNA, the CDR3 is TGTGCCAGCAGCAAAGCGCTGGGCACCACTGAAGCTTTCTTT. As protein: CASSKALGTTEAFF.